The 32 T cell receptor beta chains below come from one sample, sequenced in a study of cytomegalovirus exposure and HLA in healthy donors. PCR amplification relied on 60 Vbeta primers (plus 13 Jbeta primers). Only in-frame clones appear in the TCRdb table, and some are missing; sequencing was by immunoSEQ multiplex PCR. The sample records about 140,000 clones, approximately 82% being singletons. The sample taken for sequencing was PBMCs. The receptors were sampled from a man in his forties or fifties in good health and CMV-seronegative.

As DNA, the CDR3 is TGTGCCAGCAGCCAAGAGTCTAGCGGGGGGGCGTTGGAGCAGTTCTTC. Protein: CASSQESSGGALEQFF. V and J are TRBV4-2 and TRBJ2-1; 12 positions match TRBD2. There are 16 residues in the CDR3. The germline V gene encodes CDR1 LGHNA and CDR2 YNFKEQ. With V trimmed by 0 bases and J by 10 bases, 7 bases remained unmatched.

The V call is TRBV12-5, the J call TRBJ1-2, with TRBD1 identical over 8 bases. V lost 7 bases and J lost 5; bases outside the gene matches: 21. This CDR3 comprises 18 residues. Germline V gene sequence: CDR1 LGHNT, CDR2 FRNRAP. The CDR3 nucleotides read TGTGCTAGTGCCGCACCCCCGGGACAGGTTCCTCTAGGGTATGGCTACACCTTC. This encodes CASAAPPGQVPLGYGYTF. Full variable domain (rest looked up from reference TRBV12-5 and TRBJ1-2): DARVTQTPRHKVTEMGQEVTMRCQPILGHNTVFWYRQTMMQGLELLAYFRNRAPLDDSGMPKDRFSAEMPDATLATLKIQPSEPRDSAVYFCASAAPPGQVPLGYGYTFGSGTRLTVV.

The V gene is TRBV4-1, the J gene TRBJ1-2, with 9 bases identical to TRBD1. This CDR3 is built from 16 residues. V lost 6 bases to trimming and J lost 8 bases; unmatched junction nucleotides: 16. CDR1 and CDR2 from the germline V gene are MGHRA and YSYEKL. The CDR3 reads CASRPTGGHRSGGYTF. CDR3 nucleotides: TGCGCCAGCAGACCTACAGGGGGCCACAGATCGGGAGGCTACACCTTC.

The gene calls are TRBV29-1 and TRBJ2-7; D call uncertain. Germline CDR1 SQVTM, CDR2 ANQGSEA. V dropped 6 bases and J dropped 1 base, with 10 bases sitting between them. This CDR3 is 12 amino acids long. The DNA for the CDR3 is TGCAGCGTCTCATACTTGTCCTACGAGCAGTACTTC. It codes for CSVSYLSYEQYF.

The chain carries TRBV10-2 and TRBJ2-1, with 9 nucleotides matching TRBD2. Germline loops: CDR1 WSHSY, CDR2 SAAADI. With V trimmed by 4 bases and J by 4 bases, 5 bases remained unmatched. The CDR3 is made up of 15 amino acids. DNA for the CDR3: TGCGCCAGCAGTGTTTCGAGCGGGGGGTACAATGAGCAGTTCTTC. Protein sequence: CASSVSSGGYNEQFF.

The gene calls are TRBV7-3 and TRBJ1-1, with a possible D match to TRBD1 (5 bases). Germline V gene lookup returns CDR1 SGHTA and CDR2 FQGTGA. With 3 bases removed from V and 0 bases from J, the gap between germline ends came to 8 bases. CDR3 length: 14 amino acids. Here the CDR3 DNA reads TGTGCCAGCAGCTTCGGACACATGAACACTGAAGCTTTCTTT. This codes for CASSFGHMNTEAFF.

The chain employs TRBV5-4 and TRBJ2-3, with TRBD2 as a possible D gene (6 bases). Trimming left V 1 base short and J 3 bases short, with 9 bases between. The CDR3 sequence is 14 residues long. Per the germline V gene, CDR1 is SGHNT and CDR2 is YYREEE (reference sequence). CDR3 region: CASSLRGTTDTQYF. The CDR3 DNA follows: TGTGCCAGCAGCTTGCGGGGGACTACAGATACGCAGTATTTT. Full variable domain (rest looked up from reference TRBV5-4 and TRBJ2-3): ETGVTQSPTHLIKTRGQQVTLRCSSQSGHNTVSWYQQALGQGPQFIFQYYREEENGRGNFPPRFSGLQFPNYSSELNVNALELDDSALYLCASSLRGTTDTQYFGPGTRLTVL.

Comment on this clone: A much larger clone lies one base from this, so it may be a read error. This chain uses TRBV4-1 with TRBJ2-3; 9 bases align to TRBD1. The J segment lost 4 bases and the V segment lost 0 bases, leaving 11 bases of the junction unmatched. The CDR3 is 18 amino acids. Germline values: CDR1 MGHRA, CDR2 YSYEKL. The CDR3 DNA sequence: TGCGCCAGCAGCCAAGACCCCATACAGGGGGCGGGGTCAGATACGCAGTATTTT. This codes for CASSQDPIQGAGSDTQYF.

This sequence joins TRBV28 and TRBJ1-2, with TRBD1 identical over 7 bases. This CDR3 comprises 17 residues. V dropped 5 bases and J dropped 5; count of bases not matched to a gene: 17. In germline, CDR1 is MDHEN, CDR2 SYDVKM. As DNA, the CDR3 is TGTGCCAGCAGTGTTGGACAGGCCTTGACTGGGGGGTATGGCTACACCTTC. The encoded protein is CASSVGQALTGGYGYTF.

CDR3 in DNA: TGCGCCAGCAGCTTGGGACAGGGACGAGGGGAGACCCAGTACTTC. Encoded protein: CASSLGQGRGETQYF. The chain links TRBV5-1 to TRBJ2-5, with TRBD1 identical over 7 bases. The CDR3 sequence is 15 residues long. Trimming took 0 bases from V and 5 from J; bases not matched to a gene: 7. CDR1 is SGHRS and CDR2 is YFSETQ in the germline V gene.

DNA for the CDR3: TGTGCCAGCAGCCCGATTCGGCTAGCGGGGGGGTCAGATACGCAGTATTTT. Protein product: CASSPIRLAGGSDTQYF. The chain is built from TRBV7-6 and TRBJ2-3; TRBD2 agrees at 12 bases. Germline CDR1 and CDR2: SGHVS and FNYEAQ. The V segment lost 5 bases and the J segment 4 bases; nucleotides outside the gene matches: 10. The CDR3 runs to 17 residues.

V is TRBV6-1 and J is TRBJ1-5, with D unclear. V shed 2 bases and J shed 6 bases, with 14 bases lying between them. The CDR3 runs 15 residues. Germline V gives CDR1 MNHNS, CDR2 SASEGT. DNA for the CDR3: TGTGCCAGCAGTGAAAGGGAAGGGAGAGCTCAGCCCCAGCATTTT. Translated, it gives CASSEREGRAQPQHF.

The rearrangement links TRBV6-5 to TRBJ2-7; TRBD1 aligns across 9 bases. The CDR3 has 16 residues. Germline values: CDR1 MNHEY, CDR2 SVGAGI. J was trimmed by 0 bases and V by 2 bases; bases with no gene match: 5. For the CDR3, the DNA is TGTGCCAGCAGTTACACCGGGACAGGGCTCTCCTACGAGCAGTACTTC. Translated: CASSYTGTGLSYEQYF.

J is TRBJ2-1 and V is TRBV6-5; 9 nucleotides agree with TRBD1. The CDR3 covers 15 residues. With V trimmed by 10 bases and J by 4 bases, 11 bases remained unmatched. Germline CDR1 MNHEY, CDR2 SVGAGI. The CDR3 region is CATGWWDRDYNEQFF. CDR3 nucleotide sequence: TGTGCCACCGGCTGGTGGGACAGGGATTACAATGAGCAGTTCTTC.

The chain is built from TRBV5-1 and TRBJ2-1, with 11 bases fitting TRBD2. The CDR3 has 18 amino acids. CDR1 is SGHRS and CDR2 is YFSETQ in the germline V gene. V trimming: 2 bases; J trimming: 7 bases; junction bases outside the gene matches: 14. CDR3 residues: CASSFSGGAVTSSNEQFF. As DNA, the CDR3 is TGCGCCAGCAGCTTTAGCGGGGGGGCCGTCACCTCCTCAAATGAGCAGTTCTTC.

There are a few counts of this clone. This sequence joins TRBV10-3 and TRBJ1-1; TRBD1 is a possible D gene (5 bases). V was cut by 3 bases and J by 6 bases, with 11 bases left in between. Germline CDR1 and CDR2: ENHRY and SYGVKD. The CDR3 runs to 13 residues. CDR3 sequence: CAISDREDSEAFF. The CDR3 bases are TGTGCCATCAGTGACAGGGAGGACTCTGAAGCTTTCTTT.

This rearrangement joins TRBV29-1 to TRBJ2-7; 10 nucleotides agree with TRBD2. The trim removed 7 bases at V and 2 bases at J, leaving 8 bases unmatched. The CDR3 spans 14 residues. Germline-derived CDR1 and CDR2 are SQVTM and ANQGSEA. The CDR3 DNA is TGCAGCGGATTAATAGCGGGGGGACCCTACGAGCAGTACTTC. Translated: CSGLIAGGPYEQYF.

The gene calls are TRBV5-4 and TRBJ2-3; TRBD1 aligns across 8 bases. CDR3 length equals 14 residues. CDR1 and CDR2 (germline): SGHNT, YYREEE (reference sequence). The trim removed 3 bases at V and 7 bases at J, leaving 7 bases unmatched. The CDR3 loop is CASSWPDRDNTQYF. CDR3 DNA sequence: TGTGCCAGCAGCTGGCCGGACAGGGACAATACGCAGTATTTT.

The gene calls are TRBV13 and TRBJ2-1; D is perhaps TRBD1 (5 bases). The CDR3 totals 13 residues. Germline lookup yields CDR1 PRHDT and CDR2 FYEKMQ (reference sequence). V lost 0 bases to trimming and J lost 7 bases, with 7 bases between them. The chain's CDR3 is CASSLGPGNEQFF. For the CDR3, the DNA is TGTGCCAGCAGCTTAGGTCCAGGGAATGAGCAGTTCTTC.

This clone has only a few counts. The chain is built from TRBV5-1 and TRBJ1-6; a weak D match, TRBD1 (5 bases). CDR3 size: 14 residues. Looked up from germline, CDR1 is SGHRS and CDR2 is YFSETQ. V lost 0 bases and J lost 8, with 9 bases in between. CDR3 region: CASSLADMYSPLHF. The CDR3 DNA reads TGCGCCAGCAGCTTGGCGGACATGTATTCACCCCTCCACTTT.

The DNA for the CDR3 is TGTGCCAGCAGCTTAGTGGGAGGGCCAGAGACCCAGTACTTC. It yields the protein CASSLVGGPETQYF. The chain carries TRBV11-2 and TRBJ2-5; 7 bases agree with TRBD2. Germline CDR1 is SGHAT and CDR2 is FQNNGV. This CDR3 has 14 amino acids. V was pared by 1 base and J by 4 bases, with 3 bases of the junction left unmatched.

This chain connects TRBV28 to TRBJ2-7, with TRBD2 identical over 9 bases. Per germline, CDR1 MDHEN and CDR2 SYDVKM. V gave up 6 bases and J gave up 0 bases; unmatched junction bases: 9. This CDR3 has 16 residues. The CDR3 region has the DNA TGTGCCAGCAGCTCATTAGGCGGGGGGGTCTCCTACGAGCAGTACTTC. Protein sequence: CASSSLGGGVSYEQYF.

The V call is TRBV7-6, the J call TRBJ2-3, with D perhaps TRBD2 (6 bases). V was trimmed by 4 bases and J by 5 bases, leaving 7 bases between them. The CDR3 is 12 residues long. CDR1 is SGHVS, CDR2 FNYEAQ, per germline. The CDR3 loop is CASSSGEDTQYF. As DNA, the CDR3 is TGTGCCAGCAGCTCGGGGGAAGATACGCAGTATTTT.

The rearrangement joins TRBV27 to TRBJ1-5; D is possibly TRBD1 (6 bases). This CDR3 region has 15 residues. From germline, CDR1 is MNHEY and CDR2 SMNVEV (reference sequence). The germline V and J ends were trimmed by 5 bases and 4 bases, with 15 bases remaining between them. Here the CDR3 reads CASSPQDRLNQPQHF. CDR3 bases: TGTGCCAGCAGTCCCCAGGACAGACTTAATCAGCCCCAGCATTTT.

This clone was seen a few times. As DNA, the CDR3 is TGTGCCAGCTCACCGGGACAGGGTGACGCTTTCTTT. It codes for CASSPGQGDAFF. The chain carries TRBV18 and TRBJ1-1; 9 positions agree with TRBD1. CDR3 length: 12 residues. With 3 bases clipped from V and 11 bases from J, the junction kept 4 bases outside the gene matches. Per the germline V gene, CDR1 is KGHSH and CDR2 is LQKENI.

This chain uses TRBV28 with TRBJ1-2, with TRBD1 as a possible D gene (6 bases). Germline V gene lookup returns CDR1 MDHEN and CDR2 SYDVKM. V shed 5 bases and J shed 7 bases, with 26 bases lying between them. The CDR3 extends over 17 amino acids. CDR3 bases: TGTGCCAGCAGTCCAACAACCGACAGGTTGGACGCTAGTGGCTACACCTTC. Translated, it gives CASSPTTDRLDASGYTF.

The chain has TRBV5-4 and TRBJ1-2; D is possibly TRBD1 (5 bases). V was clipped by 1 base and J by 4 bases, with 5 bases between them. Germline loops: CDR1 SGHNT, CDR2 YYREEE (reference sequence). The CDR3 is made up of 12 amino acids. CDR3 sequence reads: CASSLRGYGYTF. The DNA of the CDR3 is TGTGCCAGCAGCTTGAGGGGCTATGGCTACACCTTC.

The chain combines TRBV11-3 with TRBJ2-5, with 8 positions matching TRBD2. Germline V gene lookup returns CDR1 SGHNT and CDR2 YENEEA. The CDR3 runs to 15 residues. Trimming at V came to 5 bases and at J to 0 bases, leaving 5 bases not matched to a gene. The CDR3 DNA is TGTGCCAGCAGCCCGGGGGGGACGTACCAAGAGACCCAGTACTTC. Its protein is CASSPGGTYQETQYF.

The gene calls are TRBV7-6 and TRBJ2-5; D gene ambiguous. The V end was cut by 1 base, the J end by 3 bases, with 6 bases between. CDR1 and CDR2 (germline): SGHVS, FNYEAQ. The CDR3 is 13 residues long. The chain's CDR3 is CASSLGAEETQYF. CDR3 in DNA: TGTGCCAGCAGCTTAGGGGCAGAAGAGACCCAGTACTTC. The full variable domain, completed using reference TRBV7-6 and TRBJ2-5, is GAGVSQSPRYKVTKRGQDVALRCDPISGHVSLYWYRQALGQGPEFLTYFNYEAQQDKSGLPNDRFSAERPEGSISTLTIQRTEQRDSAMYRCASSLGAEETQYFGPGTRLLVL.

This chain connects TRBV27 to TRBJ2-7; perhaps TRBD2 as D (6 bases). V was clipped by 0 bases and J by 4 bases, with 22 bases between them. From germline, CDR1 is MNHEY and CDR2 SMNVEV (reference sequence). The CDR3 is made up of 18 amino acids. Written as DNA, the CDR3 is TGTGCCAGCAGTTTATCCGGGATGGGGGACTTCCTGATGTACGAGCAGTACTTC. As protein: CASSLSGMGDFLMYEQYF.

The chain uses TRBV19 and TRBJ1-5; the D is unclear. Trimming cost V 4 bases and J 6 bases, with 16 bases left between them. The CDR3 covers 15 residues. Germline-derived CDR1 and CDR2 are LNHDA and SQIVND (reference sequence). The CDR3 coding sequence is TGTGCCAGTAGTACCGGATCGGGAAGGGTTCAGCCCCAGCATTTT. It codes for CASSTGSGRVQPQHF. Based on the CDR3 plus reference TRBV19 and TRBJ1-5, the full variable domain is DGGITQSPKYLFRKEGQNVTLSCEQNLNHDAMYWYRQDPGQGLRLIYYSQIVNDFQKGDIAEGYSVSREKKESFPLTVTSAQKNPTAFYLCASSTGSGRVQPQHFGDGTRLSIL.

The table lists this clone with a few counts. The J gene is TRBJ1-1, the V gene TRBV4-3, with a possible D match to TRBD1 (5 bases). Germline CDR1 and CDR2: LGHNA and YSLEER. Trimming pared 0 bases from V and 8 bases from J, leaving 10 bases between. The CDR3 has 13 amino acids. The CDR3 coding sequence is TGCGCCAGCAGCCAAGAAGGCGGGGCCGAAGCTTTCTTT. Translation: CASSQEGGAEAFF.